This T cell receptor beta chain was profiled in a study of molecular identifiers for immune sequencing clone quantification. Study-level findings and limits: In a background of around 1 million naive cells, spiked Jurkat TCR RNA from one cell was reportedly detectable. The study found clones above 20 RNA copies held over 99% of effector molecules and under 1% in naive cells.

This clonotype came up many times. Its specificity is not known. This CDR3 spans 16 amino acids. Germline assignment: CDR1 SGHTA and CDR2 FQGNSA. Deletions cut 2 bases from V and 0 bases from J, with 11 bases between. Preparation methods for the bulk TCR libraries were those previously described, with listed TCR primers. TCRdb reprocessed the PCR reads with MiXCR, giving one entry per CDR3 protein. Of roughly 300,000 distinct CDR3 sequences in the sample, 24% were seen once. With 10%, 30% or 50% of RNA, about 17,000 to 1,000,000 naive CD8 T cells were sequenced. Input material: naive CD8+ T cells from blood, with Jurkat cell RNA spiked in. Subset noted: FACS-sorted CD8+CD4-CCR7+CD45RA+ naive T cells. This chain uses TRBV7-2 with TRBJ2-1; D possibly corresponds to TRBD2 (5 bases). The clonotype comes from a human donor in good health. Some libraries in this study had Jurkat cell RNA spiked in. Here the CDR3 DNA reads TGTGCCAGCAGCTTATTCTGGGAGAGCTCCTACAATGAGCAGTTCTTC. Amino acids: CASSLFWESSYNEQFF.